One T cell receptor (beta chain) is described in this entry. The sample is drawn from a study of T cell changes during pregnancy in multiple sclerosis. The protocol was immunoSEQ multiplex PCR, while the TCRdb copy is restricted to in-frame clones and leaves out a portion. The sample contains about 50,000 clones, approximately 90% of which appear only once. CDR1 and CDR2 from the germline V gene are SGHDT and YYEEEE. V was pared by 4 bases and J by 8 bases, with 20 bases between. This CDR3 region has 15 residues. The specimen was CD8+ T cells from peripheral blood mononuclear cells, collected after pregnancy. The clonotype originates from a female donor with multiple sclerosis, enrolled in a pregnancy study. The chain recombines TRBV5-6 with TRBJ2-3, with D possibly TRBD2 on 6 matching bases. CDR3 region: CASSLPTRDPGTQYF. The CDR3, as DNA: TGTGCCAGCAGCCTACCTACGCGGGACCCGGGTACGCAGTATTTT.